This T cell receptor beta chain was sequenced for a study of T-cell memory formation after mild COVID-19. Study observations and caveats: A second wave of clones peaked on day 37, and their SARS-CoV-2 specificity went unconfirmed. Certain responding clones were present in pre-infection memory, suggesting participation of cross-reactive memory.

Germline assignment: CDR1 SGHTA and CDR2 FQGNSA. The CDR3 has 16 amino acids. V was clipped by 2 bases and J by 2 bases; unmatched bases: 7. In TCRdb, the 5' RACE reads were re-called with MiXCR into one record per CDR3 protein. Here the sample spans around 300,000 distinct CDR3 sequences, 8% to 10% being singletons. This clonotype appeared a few times. As yet, its antigen is unknown. The clonotype was recovered from a man aged 18 to 29 who had mild COVID-19 (a few samples of this study predate the infection). Cell type and time point are not known. Material: PBMCs or a T cell subset sorted from them (not recorded which). V and J are TRBV7-2 and TRBJ2-3; TRBD1 matches 7 bases. CDR3 nucleotides: TGTGCCAGCAGCTTATCACAGGGGCCCTCCACAGATACGCAGTATTTT. Protein product: CASSLSQGPSTDTQYF. Full variable domain (outside the CDR3, taken from reference TRBV7-2 and TRBJ2-3): GAGVSQSPSNKVTEKGKDVELRCDPISGHTALYWYRQSLGQGLEFLIYFQGNSAPDKSGLPSDRFSAERTGGSVSTLTIQRTQQEDSAVYLCASSLSQGPSTDTQYFGPGTRLTVL.